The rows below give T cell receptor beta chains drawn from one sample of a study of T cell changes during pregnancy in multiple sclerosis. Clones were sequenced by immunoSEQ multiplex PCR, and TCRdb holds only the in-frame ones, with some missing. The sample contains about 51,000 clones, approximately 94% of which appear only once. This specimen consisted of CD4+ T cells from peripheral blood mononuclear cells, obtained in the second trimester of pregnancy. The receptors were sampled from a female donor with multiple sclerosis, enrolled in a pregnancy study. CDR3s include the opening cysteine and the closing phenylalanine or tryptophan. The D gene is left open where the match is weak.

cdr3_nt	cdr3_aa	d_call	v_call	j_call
TGCAGCGTTGAAGTAGTAGGGACAGTGGCCGGGGAGCTGTTTTTT	CSVEVVGTVAGELFF	TRBD1	TRBV29-1	TRBJ2-2
TGTGCCAGCTCACCAGGACAGCTCTCCTACGAGCAGTACTTC	CASSPGQLSYEQYF	-	TRBV18	TRBJ2-7
TGTGCCAGCAGCCCGGCCAGGTACACCGGGGAGCTGTTTTTT	CASSPARYTGELFF	-	TRBV7-2	TRBJ2-2
TGTGCCAGCAGACCAATCTCGACAGTCGGGTTCACCGGGGAGCTGTTTTTT	CASRPISTVGFTGELFF	-	TRBV25-1	TRBJ2-2
TGTGCCAGCAGCGTACTAGCGGGGGCCGCGAGCTCCTACGAGCAGTACTTC	CASSVLAGAASSYEQYF	TRBD2	TRBV9	TRBJ2-7
TGCGCCAGCAGCCAAGATACACAGAACTATGGCTACACCTTC	CASSQDTQNYGYTF	-	TRBV4-3	TRBJ1-2
TGTGCCAGCAGTGAAGGCGTGATTTGGGAGACCCAGTACTTC	CASSEGVIWETQYF	-	TRBV2	TRBJ2-5
TGTGCCAGCAGTTTCGCAGCTAACTATGGCTACACCTTC	CASSFAANYGYTF	-	TRBV7-9	TRBJ1-2
TGTGCCATCGGTGGAGCAACTGGAAACACCATATATTTT	CAIGGATGNTIYF	-	TRBV10-3	TRBJ1-3
TGTGCCAGCAGCTCTCCCGGCGGAGATACGCAGTATTTT	CASSSPGGDTQYF	-	TRBV7-2	TRBJ2-3
TGCGCCAGCAGCGACCCCGGGGGTTTTGGGCTGTTTTTT	CASSDPGGFGLFF	-	TRBV4-1	TRBJ2-2
TGTGCCAGCAGCCCGACTAGCGGGAGGAACAATGAGCAGTTCTTC	CASSPTSGRNNEQFF	TRBD2	TRBV7-3	TRBJ2-1
TGTGCCAGTATAAGGCGAGCGGGGGGCCTGCCCGGGGAGCTGTTTTTT	CASIRRAGGLPGELFF	TRBD2	TRBV19	TRBJ2-2
TGTGCCAGCAGCTCCGGACAGAGCTTTTTCTATGGCTACACCTTC	CASSSGQSFFYGYTF	-	TRBV5-5	TRBJ1-2
TGTGCCAGCAGTTGGTCGGGTGGGGGGGGCTACACCTTC	CASSWSGGGGYTF	-	TRBV27	TRBJ1-2
TGTGCCAGCATGGACAGGATGAACACTGAAGCTTTCTTT	CASMDRMNTEAFF	TRBD1	TRBV6-1	TRBJ1-1
TGTGCCAGCAGCACCGGAGCGGGGGGAAAAGAGACCCAGTACTTC	CASSTGAGGKETQYF	TRBD2	TRBV5-4	TRBJ2-5